This T cell receptor (beta chain) was recorded in a study of blood T cells in healthy people across ages. The CDR3 totals 17 residues. The germline V gene has CDR1 MGHRA and CDR2 YSYEKL. The V gene lost 1 base and the J gene lost 4 bases, with 19 bases spanning the gap. Regarding this clonotype: No antigen is known for it.

Total RNA extraction produced at least 5.5 micrograms (per sample) for the study. Together with a sample-barcoded 5' primer, a J-beta primer mix was included in a second PCR lasting about 7 to 12 cycles. One entry per CDR3 protein, called by TCRdb with MiXCR from the 5' RACE reads. The sample records under 700,000 distinct CDR3 sequences, 20% to 30% being singletons. General study results and limits: As naive T cell percentage varied, TCR beta diversity correlated strongly with it.

The sample was also reused in another study, on T cells of mothers and their children. From that study: The M1S primer of the second PCR added sample barcodes and 2-4 random nucleotides.

The clonotype originates from a boy younger than 18 in good health. This chain connects TRBV4-1 to TRBJ1-2, with no clear D. Sequenced material: blood. The CDR3 region is CASSQGPELINFYGYTF. For the CDR3, the DNA is TGCGCCAGCAGCCAAGGCCCGGAGCTTATTAACTTCTATGGCTACACCTTC.